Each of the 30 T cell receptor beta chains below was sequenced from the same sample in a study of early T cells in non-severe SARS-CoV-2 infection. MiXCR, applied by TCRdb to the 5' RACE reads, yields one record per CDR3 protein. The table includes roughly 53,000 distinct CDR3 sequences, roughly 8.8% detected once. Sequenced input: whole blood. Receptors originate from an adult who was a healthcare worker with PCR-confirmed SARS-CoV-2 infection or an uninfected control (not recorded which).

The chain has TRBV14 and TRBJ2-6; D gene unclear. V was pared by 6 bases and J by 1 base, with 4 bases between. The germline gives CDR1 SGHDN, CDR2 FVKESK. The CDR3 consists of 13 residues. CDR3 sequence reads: CASRRSGANVLTF. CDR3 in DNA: TGTGCCAGCAGACGTTCTGGGGCCAACGTCCTGACTTTC.

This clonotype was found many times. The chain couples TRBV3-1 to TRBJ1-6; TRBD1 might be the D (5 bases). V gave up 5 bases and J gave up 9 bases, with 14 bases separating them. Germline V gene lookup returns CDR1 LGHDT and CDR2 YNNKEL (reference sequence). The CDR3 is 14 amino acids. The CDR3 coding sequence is TGTGCCAGCAGCGTCCAGGGATCAGCTTCACCCCTCCACTTT. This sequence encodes CASSVQGSASPLHF.

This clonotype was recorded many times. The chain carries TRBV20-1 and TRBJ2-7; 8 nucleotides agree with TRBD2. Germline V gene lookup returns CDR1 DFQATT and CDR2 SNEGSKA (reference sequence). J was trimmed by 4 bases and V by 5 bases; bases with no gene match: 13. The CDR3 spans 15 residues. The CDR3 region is CSAPSFRGGGYEQYF. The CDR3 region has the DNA TGCAGTGCTCCATCCTTCCGGGGGGGCGGGTACGAGCAGTACTTC.

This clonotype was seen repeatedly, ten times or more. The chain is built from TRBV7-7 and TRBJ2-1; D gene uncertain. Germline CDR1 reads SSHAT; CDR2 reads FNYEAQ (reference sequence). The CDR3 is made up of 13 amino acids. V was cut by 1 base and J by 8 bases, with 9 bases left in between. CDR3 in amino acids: CASSLGLDDEQFF. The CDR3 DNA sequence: TGTGCCAGCAGCTTAGGCCTGGACGATGAGCAGTTCTTC.

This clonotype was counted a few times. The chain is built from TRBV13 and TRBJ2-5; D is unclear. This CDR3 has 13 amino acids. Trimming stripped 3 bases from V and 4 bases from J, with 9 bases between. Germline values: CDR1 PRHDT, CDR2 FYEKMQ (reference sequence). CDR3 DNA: TGTGCCAGCAGCTTGGGCAGCCTAGAGACCCAGTACTTC. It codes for CASSLGSLETQYF.

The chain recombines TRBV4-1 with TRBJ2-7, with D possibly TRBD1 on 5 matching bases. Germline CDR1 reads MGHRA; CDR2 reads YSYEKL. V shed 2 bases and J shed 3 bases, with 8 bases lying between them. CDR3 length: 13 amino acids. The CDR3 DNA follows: TGCGCCAGCAGCCAAATAGACAGCTACGAGCAGTACTTC. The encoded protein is CASSQIDSYEQYF.

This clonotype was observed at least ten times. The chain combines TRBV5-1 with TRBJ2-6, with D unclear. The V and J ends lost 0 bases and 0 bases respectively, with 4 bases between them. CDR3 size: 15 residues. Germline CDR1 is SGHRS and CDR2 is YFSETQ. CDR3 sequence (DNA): TGCGCCAGCAGCTTGGATGGCTCTGGGGCCAACGTCCTGACTTTC. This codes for CASSLDGSGANVLTF.

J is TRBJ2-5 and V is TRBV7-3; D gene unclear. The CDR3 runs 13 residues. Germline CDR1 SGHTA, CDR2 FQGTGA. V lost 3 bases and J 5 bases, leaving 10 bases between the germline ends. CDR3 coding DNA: TGTGCCAGCAGCTTGGGTGCTTGGGAGACCCAGTACTTC. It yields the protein CASSLGAWETQYF.

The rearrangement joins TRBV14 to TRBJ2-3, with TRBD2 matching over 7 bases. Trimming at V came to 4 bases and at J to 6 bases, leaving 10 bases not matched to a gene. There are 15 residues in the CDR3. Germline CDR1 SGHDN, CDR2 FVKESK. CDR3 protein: CASSPDGGVRDTQYF. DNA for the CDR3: TGTGCCAGCAGCCCTGATGGGGGGGTCCGCGATACGCAGTATTTT.

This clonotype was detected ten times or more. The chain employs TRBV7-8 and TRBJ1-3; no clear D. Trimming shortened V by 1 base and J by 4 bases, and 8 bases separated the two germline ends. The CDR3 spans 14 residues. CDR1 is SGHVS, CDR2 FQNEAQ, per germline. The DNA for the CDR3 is TGTGCCAGCAGCTTAGGGACTTGGGGAAACACCATATATTTT. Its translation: CASSLGTWGNTIYF. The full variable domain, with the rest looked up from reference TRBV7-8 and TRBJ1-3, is GAGVSQSPRYKVAKRGQDVALRCDPISGHVSLFWYQQALGQGPEFLTYFQNEAQLDKSGLPSDRFFAERPEGSVSTLKIQRTQQEDSAVYLCASSLGTWGNTIYFGEGSWLTVV.

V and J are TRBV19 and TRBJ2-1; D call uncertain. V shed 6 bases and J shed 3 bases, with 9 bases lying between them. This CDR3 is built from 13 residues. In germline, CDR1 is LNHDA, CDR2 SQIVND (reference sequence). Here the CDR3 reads CASSTKGYNEQFF. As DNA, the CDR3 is TGTGCCAGTAGCACAAAGGGCTACAATGAGCAGTTCTTC.

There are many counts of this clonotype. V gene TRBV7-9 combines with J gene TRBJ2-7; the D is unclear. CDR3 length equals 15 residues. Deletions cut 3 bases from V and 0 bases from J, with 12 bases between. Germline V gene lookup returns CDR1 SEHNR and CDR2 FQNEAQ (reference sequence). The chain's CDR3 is CASSFGSRSSYEQYF. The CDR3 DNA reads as TGTGCCAGCAGCTTCGGGTCGAGGAGCTCCTACGAGCAGTACTTC. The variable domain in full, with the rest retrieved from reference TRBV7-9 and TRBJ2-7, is DTGVSQNPRHKITKRGQNVTFRCDPISEHNRLYWYRQTLGQGPEFLTYFQNEAQLEKSRLLSDRFSAERPKGSFSTLEIQRTEQGDSAMYLCASSFGSRSSYEQYFGPGTRLTVT.

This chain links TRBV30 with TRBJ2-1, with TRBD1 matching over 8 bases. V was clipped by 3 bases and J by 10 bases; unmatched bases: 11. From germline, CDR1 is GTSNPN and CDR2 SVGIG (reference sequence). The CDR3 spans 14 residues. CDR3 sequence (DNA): TGTGCCTGGAGCCCGCAGGGGGCAGTGGGAGAGCAGTTCTTC. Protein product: CAWSPQGAVGEQFF.

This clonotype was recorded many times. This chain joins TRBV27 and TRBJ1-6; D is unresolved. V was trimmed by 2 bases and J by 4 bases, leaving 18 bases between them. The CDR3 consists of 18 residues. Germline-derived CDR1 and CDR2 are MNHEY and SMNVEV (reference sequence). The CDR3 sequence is CASSLRGPDASYNSPLHF. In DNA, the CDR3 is TGTGCCAGCAGTTTACGAGGGCCTGACGCCTCTTATAATTCACCCCTCCACTTT.

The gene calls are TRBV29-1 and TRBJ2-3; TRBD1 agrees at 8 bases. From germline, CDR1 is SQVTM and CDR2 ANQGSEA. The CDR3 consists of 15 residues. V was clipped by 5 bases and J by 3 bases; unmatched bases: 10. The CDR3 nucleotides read TGCAGCGTTCCTAGCGACAGGGGCCTTACAGATACGCAGTATTTT. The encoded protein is CSVPSDRGLTDTQYF.

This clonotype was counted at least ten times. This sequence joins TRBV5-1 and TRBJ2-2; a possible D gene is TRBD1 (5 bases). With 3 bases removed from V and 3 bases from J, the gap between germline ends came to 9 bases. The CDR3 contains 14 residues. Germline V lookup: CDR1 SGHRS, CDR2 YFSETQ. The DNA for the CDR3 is TGCGCCAGCAGCTCAATGACAGACACCGGGGAGCTGTTTTTT. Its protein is CASSSMTDTGELFF.

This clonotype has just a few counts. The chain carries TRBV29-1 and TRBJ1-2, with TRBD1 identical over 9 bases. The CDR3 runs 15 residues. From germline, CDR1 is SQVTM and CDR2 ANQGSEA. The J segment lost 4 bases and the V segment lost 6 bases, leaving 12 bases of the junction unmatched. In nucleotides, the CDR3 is TGCAGCGTCATTCCCATGGGGACAGGGAGCTATGGCTACACCTTC. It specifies CSVIPMGTGSYGYTF.

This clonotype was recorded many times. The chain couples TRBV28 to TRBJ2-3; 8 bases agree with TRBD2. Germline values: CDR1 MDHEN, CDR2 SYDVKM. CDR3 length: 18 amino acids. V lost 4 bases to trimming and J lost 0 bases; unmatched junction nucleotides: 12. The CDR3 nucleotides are TGTGCCAGCAGTTCGTTTCCCCTAACTAGCGGAAGCACAGATACGCAGTATTTT. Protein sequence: CASSSFPLTSGSTDTQYF. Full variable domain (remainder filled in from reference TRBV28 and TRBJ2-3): DVKVTQSSRYLVKRTGEKVFLECVQDMDHENMFWYRQDPGLGLRLIYFSYDVKMKEKGDIPEGYSVSREKKERFSLILESASTNQTSMYLCASSSFPLTSGSTDTQYFGPGTRLTVL.

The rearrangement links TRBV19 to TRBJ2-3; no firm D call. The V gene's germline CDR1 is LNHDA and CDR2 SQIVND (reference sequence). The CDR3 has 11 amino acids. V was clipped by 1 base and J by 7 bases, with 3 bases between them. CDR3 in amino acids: CASSIANTQYF. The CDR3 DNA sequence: TGTGCCAGTAGTATAGCCAATACGCAGTATTTT.

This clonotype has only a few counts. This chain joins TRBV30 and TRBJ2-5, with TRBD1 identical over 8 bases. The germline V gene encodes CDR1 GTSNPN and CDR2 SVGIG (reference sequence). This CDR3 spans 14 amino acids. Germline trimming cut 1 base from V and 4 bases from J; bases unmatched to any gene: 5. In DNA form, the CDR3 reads TGTGCCTGGAGTGAACCAGGGGGCCTAGAGACCCAGTACTTC. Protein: CAWSEPGGLETQYF.

The CDR3 DNA is TGCGCCAGCAGCCAACAATTGGGGGACACTGAAGCTTTCTTT. It translates to CASSQQLGDTEAFF. The gene calls are TRBV5-1 and TRBJ1-1; the D gene is possibly TRBD1 (5 bases). Trimming left V 4 bases short and J 3 bases short, with 13 bases between. CDR3 length: 14 amino acids. In germline, CDR1 is SGHRS, CDR2 YFSETQ.

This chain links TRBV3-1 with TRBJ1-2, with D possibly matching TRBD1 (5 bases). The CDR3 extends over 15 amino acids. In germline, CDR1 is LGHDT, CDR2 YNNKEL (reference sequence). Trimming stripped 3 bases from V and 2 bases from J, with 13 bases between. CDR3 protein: CASSHRQSGNYGYTF. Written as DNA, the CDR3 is TGTGCCAGCAGCCATCGACAGTCAGGAAACTATGGCTACACCTTC.

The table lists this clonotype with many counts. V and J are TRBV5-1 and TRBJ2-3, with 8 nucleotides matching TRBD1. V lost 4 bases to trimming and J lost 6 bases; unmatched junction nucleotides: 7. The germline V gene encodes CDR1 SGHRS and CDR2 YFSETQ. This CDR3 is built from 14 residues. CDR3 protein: CASSLDRDLDTQYF. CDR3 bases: TGCGCCAGCAGCCTGGACAGGGACCTGGATACGCAGTATTTT.

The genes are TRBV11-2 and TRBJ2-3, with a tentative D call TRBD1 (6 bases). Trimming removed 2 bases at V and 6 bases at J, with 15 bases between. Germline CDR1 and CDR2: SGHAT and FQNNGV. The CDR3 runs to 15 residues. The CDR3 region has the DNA TGTGCCAGCAGCTTATTCAGGGGCAGGTTCGATACGCAGTATTTT. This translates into CASSLFRGRFDTQYF.

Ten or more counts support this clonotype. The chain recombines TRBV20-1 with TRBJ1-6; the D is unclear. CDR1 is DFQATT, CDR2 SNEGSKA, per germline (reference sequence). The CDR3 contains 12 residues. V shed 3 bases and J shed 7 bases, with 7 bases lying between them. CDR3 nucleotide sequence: TGCAGTGCTAGCCCCGAAAATTCACCCCTCCACTTT. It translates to CSASPENSPLHF.

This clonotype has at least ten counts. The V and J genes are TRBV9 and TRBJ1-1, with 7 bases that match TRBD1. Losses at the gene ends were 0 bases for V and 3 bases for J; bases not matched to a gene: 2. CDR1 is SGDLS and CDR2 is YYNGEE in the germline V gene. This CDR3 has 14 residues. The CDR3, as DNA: TGTGCCAGCAGCGTAGAGGGGGCTGACACTGAAGCTTTCTTT. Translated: CASSVEGADTEAFF.

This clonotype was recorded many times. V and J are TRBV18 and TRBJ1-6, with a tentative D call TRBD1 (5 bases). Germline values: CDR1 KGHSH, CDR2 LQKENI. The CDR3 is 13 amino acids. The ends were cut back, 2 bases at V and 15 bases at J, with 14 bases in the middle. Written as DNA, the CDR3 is TGTGCCAGCTCACCAGGCAGGGATGATGACCTCCACTTT. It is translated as CASSPGRDDDLHF.

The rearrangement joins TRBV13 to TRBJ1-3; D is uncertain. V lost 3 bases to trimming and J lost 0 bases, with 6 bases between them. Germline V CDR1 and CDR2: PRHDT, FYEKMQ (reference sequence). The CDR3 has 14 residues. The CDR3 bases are TGTGCCAGCAGCTTGGTTTTCTCTGGAAACACCATATATTTT. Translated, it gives CASSLVFSGNTIYF.

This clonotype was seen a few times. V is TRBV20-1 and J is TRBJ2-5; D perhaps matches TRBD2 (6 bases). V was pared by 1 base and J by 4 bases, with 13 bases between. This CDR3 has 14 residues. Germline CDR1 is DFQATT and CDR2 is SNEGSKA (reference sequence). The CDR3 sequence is CSARVNGGAETQYF. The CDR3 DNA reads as TGCAGTGCTAGAGTAAACGGGGGAGCAGAGACCCAGTACTTC.

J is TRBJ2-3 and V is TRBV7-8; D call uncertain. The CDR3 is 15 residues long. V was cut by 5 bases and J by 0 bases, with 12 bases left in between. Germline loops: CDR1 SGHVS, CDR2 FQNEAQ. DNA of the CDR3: TGTGCCAGCAGCGCCCCAGGCAGTAGCACAGATACGCAGTATTTT. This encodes CASSAPGSSTDTQYF.